The 27 T cell receptor beta chains below come from one sample, sequenced in a study of blood T cell repertoires in COVID-19. Repertoires were generated with immunoSEQ multiplex PCR, while TCRdb's copy carries only in-frame clones and drops some. This table has more than 50,000 clones, about 76% appearing once. The specimen was peripheral blood. These receptors all stem from a woman aged 80 or over with acute or convalescent COVID-19.

The chain is built from TRBV11-2 and TRBJ2-6; tentatively, D is TRBD1 (6 bases). Looked up from germline, CDR1 is SGHAT and CDR2 is FQNNGV. V was trimmed by 2 bases and J by 3 bases, leaving 17 bases between them. The CDR3 consists of 18 residues. The CDR3 region has the DNA TGTGCCAGCAGCTTAAGGAGCCAGGGGCTCAGTGGGGCCAACGTCCTGACTTTC. As protein: CASSLRSQGLSGANVLTF.

This chain joins TRBV6-5 and TRBJ2-5; 9 bases match TRBD2. This CDR3 has 15 residues. CDR1 and CDR2 (germline): MNHEY, SVGAGI. V lost 6 bases to trimming and J lost 2 bases; unmatched junction nucleotides: 7. The CDR3 bases are TGTGCCAGCAGCCACCTAGCGGGGACACAAGAGACCCAGTACTTC. Its translation: CASSHLAGTQETQYF.

This clone appeared a single time. The genes are TRBV11-3 and TRBJ2-7, with no clear D. The CDR3 runs to 17 residues. Germline V gene sequence: CDR1 SGHNT, CDR2 YENEEA. The ends were cut back, 0 bases at V and 6 bases at J, with 21 bases in the middle. This CDR3 reads CASSLDRPPSYYGEQYF. The CDR3 DNA follows: TGTGCCAGCAGCTTAGATCGACCGCCTTCTTACTACGGCGAGCAGTACTTC.

The chain recombines TRBV2 with TRBJ2-3; the D gene is possibly TRBD1 (5 bases). This CDR3 is 13 amino acids long. Germline CDR1 is SNHLY and CDR2 is FYNNEI. V lost 8 bases and J lost 2, with 11 bases in between. In DNA, the CDR3 is TGTGCCAGCGGTAGGGGTGTCACAGATACGCAGTATTTT. Its translation: CASGRGVTDTQYF.

This chain links TRBV6-5 with TRBJ2-6; weak D call: TRBD1 (6 bases). The CDR3 has 15 residues. Germline CDR1 and CDR2: MNHEY and SVGAGI. V was cut by 6 bases and J by 0 bases, with 9 bases left in between. The DNA for the CDR3 is TGTGCCAGCAGCCAGGGGAGCTCTGGGGCCAACGTCCTGACTTTC. Residues: CASSQGSSGANVLTF.

CDR3 sequence: CASSLEGARREQYF. The DNA of the CDR3 is TGTGCCAGCAGCTTAGAGGGGGCGAGGAGAGAGCAGTACTTC. The chain uses TRBV13 and TRBJ2-7, with 7 bases lining up with TRBD1. The trim removed 1 base at V and 7 bases at J, leaving 7 bases unmatched. Germline V lookup: CDR1 PRHDT, CDR2 FYEKMQ (reference sequence). This CDR3 comprises 14 residues.

The chain uses TRBV2 and TRBJ1-4; tentatively, D is TRBD1 (6 bases). The V end lost 6 bases, the J end lost 0 bases, and 8 bases lay between the germline ends. The CDR3 spans 14 residues. Germline values: CDR1 SNHLY, CDR2 FYNNEI. In DNA form, the CDR3 reads TGTGCCAGCAGCGGACAGCCAACTAATGAAAAACTGTTTTTT. This sequence encodes CASSGQPTNEKLFF.

This chain joins TRBV30 and TRBJ1-1, with 8 bases matching TRBD1. This CDR3 spans 15 amino acids. Per germline, CDR1 GTSNPN and CDR2 SVGIG (reference sequence). The V segment lost 2 bases and the J segment 0 bases; nucleotides outside the gene matches: 5. The CDR3 DNA reads TGTGCCTGGAGTCCCCCGGGACAGGTGAACACTGAAGCTTTCTTT. Translating gives CAWSPPGQVNTEAFF.

The count of this clone is one. V gene TRBV5-1 combines with J gene TRBJ2-7; no firm D call. CDR3 length: 14 amino acids. V dropped 1 base and J dropped 3 bases, with 11 bases sitting between them. Germline CDR1 is SGHRS and CDR2 is YFSETQ. The chain's CDR3 is CASSLTLGSYEQYF. CDR3 DNA sequence: TGCGCCAGCAGCTTGACCCTAGGTAGCTACGAGCAGTACTTC.

The chain joins TRBV6-6 to TRBJ2-4, with 11 bases identical to TRBD2. The CDR3 runs 15 residues. CDR1 and CDR2 from the germline V gene are MNHNY and SVGAGI (reference sequence). With V trimmed by 5 bases and J by 11 bases, 11 bases remained unmatched. The CDR3 DNA reads as TGTGCCAGCAGTCCGGGACTAGCGGCCCCGTTTGTTCAGTACTTC. The encoded protein is CASSPGLAAPFVQYF.

This sequence joins TRBV6-5 and TRBJ1-1; the match to TRBD1 covers 8 bases. The germline gives CDR1 MNHEY, CDR2 SVGAGI. This CDR3 has 11 amino acids. Trimming removed 6 bases from V and 7 bases from J; junction bases left unmatched: 1. The CDR3 spells CASSGTGEAFF. The CDR3 DNA reads as TGTGCCAGCAGCGGGACAGGTGAAGCTTTCTTT.

The V call is TRBV7-9, the J call TRBJ1-5; 11 bases agree with TRBD1. This CDR3 spans 16 amino acids. Germline-derived CDR1 and CDR2 are SEHNR and FQNEAQ (reference sequence). Unmatched junction bases numbered 7, after V lost 4 bases and J lost 5 bases. The CDR3 region is CASSSQDRGLDQPQHF. CDR3 sequence (DNA): TGTGCCAGCAGCTCCCAGGACAGGGGGCTAGATCAGCCCCAGCATTTT. The full variable domain, in which reference TRBV7-9 and TRBJ1-5 provide the parts outside the CDR3, is DTGVSQNPRHKITKRGQNVTFRCDPISEHNRLYWYRQTLGQGPEFLTYFQNEAQLEKSRLLSDRFSAERPKGSFSTLEIQRTEQGDSAMYLCASSSQDRGLDQPQHFGDGTRLSIL.

V usage is TRBV6-1 and J usage is TRBJ1-3, with TRBD1 identical over 11 bases. Per germline, CDR1 MNHNS and CDR2 SASEGT. This CDR3 region has 14 residues. V was pared by 5 bases and J by 11 bases, with 8 bases of the junction left unmatched. CDR3 in amino acids: CASSPRDRGFSIYF. The CDR3 DNA sequence: TGTGCCAGCAGTCCCCGGGACAGGGGGTTCTCCATATATTTT.

The V call is TRBV28, the J call TRBJ1-6; 12 bases map to TRBD1. The J segment lost 10 bases and the V segment lost 6 bases, leaving 16 bases of the junction unmatched. Germline CDR1 MDHEN, CDR2 SYDVKM. The CDR3 loop spans 18 amino acids. The DNA of the CDR3 is TGTGCCAGCAGGCCGCCGGGACAGGGGGCTAATGGATGGTCACCCCTCCACTTT. Its protein product is CASRPPGQGANGWSPLHF.

The CDR3 DNA follows: TGCAGCGTTGAAGCCAGGACTAGCGTCTCCTACAATGAGCAGTTCTTC. It translates to CSVEARTSVSYNEQFF. This chain connects TRBV29-1 to TRBJ2-1, with 9 positions matching TRBD2. The junction had 4 bases not matched to a gene; V was cut back by 1 base and J by 0 bases. CDR3 length: 16 residues. CDR1 and CDR2 (germline): SQVTM, ANQGSEA.

The rearrangement joins TRBV29-1 to TRBJ2-3, with a possible D match to TRBD2 (6 bases). The germline CDR1 and CDR2 sequences are SQVTM and ANQGSEA. This CDR3 has 17 amino acids. The ends were cut back, 0 bases at V and 1 base at J, with 17 bases in the middle. This CDR3 is CSVEDPWSEGGTDTQYF. The CDR3 nucleotides read TGCAGCGTTGAAGATCCTTGGTCGGAGGGAGGCACAGATACGCAGTATTTT.

The chain carries TRBV28 and TRBJ2-1; 7 bases match TRBD1. J lost 4 bases, V lost 7 bases, and 1 base had no gene match. The CDR3 totals 12 residues. Germline V gene sequence: CDR1 MDHEN, CDR2 SYDVKM. The CDR3 DNA reads TGTGCCAGCAAGGGACAGTACAATGAGCAGTTCTTC. Its protein product is CASKGQYNEQFF. Full variable domain (missing parts from reference TRBV28 and TRBJ2-1): DVKVTQSSRYLVKRTGEKVFLECVQDMDHENMFWYRQDPGLGLRLIYFSYDVKMKEKGDIPEGYSVSREKKERFSLILESASTNQTSMYLCASKGQYNEQFFGPGTRLTVL.

This chain uses TRBV18 with TRBJ1-4, with 7 bases aligning to TRBD1. CDR1 KGHSH and CDR2 LQKENI come from the germline V gene. The CDR3 runs 15 residues. V lost 3 bases to trimming and J lost 2 bases; unmatched junction nucleotides: 3. CDR3 sequence reads: CASSPRDSTNEKLFF. For the CDR3, the DNA is TGTGCCAGCTCACCGAGGGACAGTACTAATGAAAAACTGTTTTTT.

This clone came up a few times. The gene calls are TRBV27 and TRBJ2-1; possibly TRBD2 for D (6 bases). The CDR3 has 15 residues. Trimming stripped 3 bases from V and 8 bases from J, with 17 bases between. Germline V lookup: CDR1 MNHEY, CDR2 SMNVEV (reference sequence). The CDR3 here is CASSLIGGPRDEQFF. For the CDR3, the DNA is TGTGCCAGCAGTTTGATTGGAGGGCCCAGGGATGAGCAGTTCTTC.

This clone appeared a single time. V usage is TRBV3-1 (or the pseudogene TRBV3-2) and J usage is TRBJ2-7, with a tentative D call TRBD2 (7 bases). V was pared by 3 bases and J by 6 bases, with 18 bases between. Germline loops: CDR1 LGHDT, CDR2 YNNKEL (reference sequence). The CDR3 spans 15 residues. The CDR3 loop is CASSHLGLGGGEQYF. The CDR3 coding sequence is TGTGCCAGCAGCCACCTTGGACTAGGGGGAGGCGAGCAGTACTTC.

The chain combines TRBV28 with TRBJ2-1; 14 bases map to TRBD2. The germline V gene has CDR1 MDHEN and CDR2 SYDVKM. This CDR3 is built from 16 residues. V shed 5 bases and J 9 bases; nucleotides not matched to a gene: 9. DNA of the CDR3: TGTGCCAGCAGTGAACCAGGGACTAGCGGGAGTGTTGAGCAGTTCTTC. This translates into CASSEPGTSGSVEQFF.

The rearrangement uses TRBV4-1 and TRBJ2-2; 12 nucleotides line up with TRBD2. This CDR3 comprises 16 residues. CDR1 and CDR2 from the germline V gene are MGHRA and YSYEKL. Unmatched junction bases numbered 4, after V lost 4 bases and J lost 4 bases. The CDR3 sequence is CASSLRLAGVTGELFF. The CDR3 DNA follows: TGCGCCAGCAGCCTTAGACTAGCGGGGGTCACCGGGGAGCTGTTTTTT.

The chain joins TRBV18 to TRBJ1-3; perhaps TRBD1 as D (6 bases). V was trimmed by 5 bases and J by 0 bases, leaving 14 bases between them. Looked up from germline, CDR1 is KGHSH and CDR2 is LQKENI. The CDR3 consists of 16 residues. CDR3 amino acids: CASSTTGGSSGNTIYF. The CDR3 DNA follows: TGTGCCAGCTCAACGACAGGAGGCTCCTCTGGAAACACCATATATTTT.

The chain couples TRBV5-4 to TRBJ1-4; D might be TRBD1 (5 bases). The CDR3 is made up of 14 amino acids. CDR1 and CDR2 from the germline V gene are SGHNT and YYREEE (reference sequence). The V end lost 4 bases, the J end lost 1 base, and 8 bases lay between the germline ends. The CDR3 here is CASSRDRTNEKLFF. The CDR3 nucleotides are TGTGCCAGCAGCCGCGACAGAACTAATGAAAAACTGTTTTTT.

This clone was counted a few times. V is TRBV2 and J is TRBJ1-3; 7 bases align to TRBD1. Germline assignment: CDR1 SNHLY and CDR2 FYNNEI. This CDR3 contains 15 residues. Trimming removed 9 bases from V and 3 bases from J; junction bases left unmatched: 11. Here the CDR3 DNA reads TGTGCCAGTGAGACAGGGTTTGCCCTTGGAAACACCATATATTTT. Translating it yields CASETGFALGNTIYF.

The J gene is TRBJ2-5, the V gene TRBV7-9; perhaps TRBD2 as D (6 bases). The CDR3 consists of 15 residues. V gave up 4 bases and J gave up 2 bases, with 14 bases separating them. Germline-derived CDR1 and CDR2 are SEHNR and FQNEAQ (reference sequence). The CDR3 nucleotides are TGTGCCAGCAGCTATTACCGGGACTTTCAAGAGACCCAGTACTTC. Translating it yields CASSYYRDFQETQYF.

CDR3 sequence reads: CSVEGRGLYEQYF. CDR3 nucleotide sequence: TGCAGCGTTGAAGGCAGGGGGCTTTACGAGCAGTACTTC. The chain recombines TRBV29-1 with TRBJ2-7; 8 bases are shared with TRBD1. CDR1 is SQVTM, CDR2 ANQGSEA, per germline. With V trimmed by 1 base and J by 4 bases, 3 bases remained unmatched. CDR3 size: 13 residues.